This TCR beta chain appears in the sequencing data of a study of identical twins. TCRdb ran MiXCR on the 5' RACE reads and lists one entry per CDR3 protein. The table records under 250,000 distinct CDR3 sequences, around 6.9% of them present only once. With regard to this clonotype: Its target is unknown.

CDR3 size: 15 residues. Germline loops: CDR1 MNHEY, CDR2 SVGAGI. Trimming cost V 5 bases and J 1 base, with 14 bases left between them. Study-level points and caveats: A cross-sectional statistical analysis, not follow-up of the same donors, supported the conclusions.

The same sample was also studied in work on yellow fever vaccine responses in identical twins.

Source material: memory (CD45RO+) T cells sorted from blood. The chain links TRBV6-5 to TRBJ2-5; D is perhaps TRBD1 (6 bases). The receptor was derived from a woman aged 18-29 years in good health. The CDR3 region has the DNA TGTGCCAGCAGTAAAGGGTTGGGGGCCCAAGAGACCCAGTACTTC. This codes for CASSKGLGAQETQYF.